The sequence of this T cell receptor beta chain was determined in a study of T-cell memory formation after mild COVID-19. This clonotype was found many times. Trimming cost V 1 base and J 6 bases, with 5 bases left between them. Germline V gives CDR1 LGHNA, CDR2 YNFKEQ. The CDR3 covers 12 residues. Researchers used 5'RACE with constant-segment primers to make TCR alpha and TCR beta cDNA libraries that carry sample barcodes and UMIs. MiXCR was run by TCRdb on the 5' RACE reads, yielding one entry per CDR3 protein. The sample contains under 550,000 distinct CDR3 sequences, roughly 18% of which appear only once.

This chain links TRBV4-2 with TRBJ2-3, with no clear D. The TCR originated in an adult woman who had mild COVID-19 (a few samples of this study predate the infection). Cell type and time point are not known. Source material: PBMCs or a T cell subset sorted from them (not recorded which). CDR3 coding DNA: TGTGCCAGCAGCCAAGTCGGGGATACGCAGTATTTT. It is translated as CASSQVGDTQYF.